This T cell receptor (beta chain) was observed in a study of beta chain features in type 1 diabetes. Study-wide results and limits: Sampled from patients, naive, central memory and Treg TCRB repertoires appeared more similar than those sampled from healthy donors.

Isolated RNA was reverse transcribed in full, so expressed TCRB transcripts were sequenced. Using immunoSEQ multiplex PCR, the repertoire was profiled, and TCRdb retains in-frame clones only, with some absent. The sample yields 900,000 or so clones, about a sixth seen once. This CDR3 has 16 amino acids. V was shortened by 4 bases and J by 0 bases, with 17 bases between the two germline ends. Germline loops: CDR1 SGHRS, CDR2 YFSETQ. A note on this clone: Its antigen is still unknown.

CD4+ cells of the naive, central memory, regulatory and stem cell-like memory types were sorted via CD45RO/CCR7/CD25/CD127/CD95/CD27. Every sorted population was more than 98% pure. Material: naive CD4+ T cells from blood. This sequence originates from a woman younger than 30 in good health. The chain couples TRBV5-1 to TRBJ2-7; TRBD1 is a possible D gene (5 bases). The DNA of the CDR3 is TGCGCCAGCAGCCCAGGACACTTGCCACTCTCCTACGAGCAGTACTTC. Translation: CASSPGHLPLSYEQYF. Full variable domain (outside the CDR3, taken from reference TRBV5-1 and TRBJ2-7): KAGVTQTPRYLIKTRGQQVTLSCSPISGHRSVSWYQQTPGQGLQFLFEYFSETQRNKGNFPGRFSGRQFSNSRSEMNVSTLELGDSALYLCASSPGHLPLSYEQYFGPGTRLTVT.